Listed below are T cell receptor beta chains from one sample, sequenced in a study of metastatic and nonmetastatic thyroid tumors. MiXCR reprocessed the PCR reads for TCRdb. The top ten clones hold around 15% of a sample with around 17,000 clones, approximately 27% of them seen once. Input material: tumor tissue. These receptors came from a female donor with papillary thyroid cancer or a benign thyroid nodule (not recorded which). Some clones in this sample may be carry-over from other donors' samples. The conserved cysteine and the conserved F or W are not part of the CDR3 here. The size field is filled for only some rows; it gives once, few, many or a size class.

J gene: TRBJ2-7; clone size: .; V gene: TRBV19; CDR3 protein: ASSPTGGREQY
J gene: TRBJ2-1; clone size: .; V gene: TRBV20-1; CDR3 protein: SDVVGSQMYNERF
J gene: TRBJ2-7; clone size: .; V gene: TRBV18; CDR3 protein: ASLPLGNEQH
J gene: TRBJ1-4; clone size: many; V gene: TRBV6-1; CDR3 protein: ASSPSGISDEKLF
J gene: TRBJ2-1; clone size: many; V gene: TRBV29-1; CDR3 protein: SVDSGSGANNEQF
J gene: TRBJ1-6; clone size: few; V gene: TRBV2; CDR3 protein: ASSRDSYLGSPLH
J gene: TRBJ2-7; clone size: many; V gene: TRBV9; CDR3 protein: ASSVEGAAYEQY
J gene: TRBJ1-2; clone size: .; V gene: TRBV7-8; CDR3 protein: ASSLTPPGHPYGYT
J gene: TRBJ2-7; clone size: .; V gene: TRBV6-5; CDR3 protein: ASSYGQGGYEQY
J gene: TRBJ2-3; clone size: .; V gene: TRBV18; CDR3 protein: ASSPQSLWTDAF
J gene: TRBJ2-7; clone size: .; V gene: TRBV30; CDR3 protein: AWSGGGSEQY
J gene: TRBJ1-6; clone size: .; V gene: TRBV12-3/TRBV12-4; CDR3 protein: ASSLGRYTYNSPLH
J gene: TRBJ2-7; clone size: many; V gene: TRBV7-3; CDR3 protein: ASRPEGDYEQY
J gene: TRBJ2-5; clone size: many; V gene: TRBV20-1; CDR3 protein: SARPHRGETQY
J gene: TRBJ1-1; clone size: .; V gene: TRBV7-8; CDR3 protein: ASSRTGDDTEAF
J gene: TRBJ1-1; clone size: few; V gene: TRBV6-6; CDR3 protein: ASSYSHPVAGTEAF
J gene: TRBJ1-2; clone size: .; V gene: TRBV11-2; CDR3 protein: ASSPGQDYGYT
J gene: TRBJ1-1; clone size: once; V gene: TRBV20-1; CDR3 protein: SAATTGQLEAF
J gene: TRBJ1-2; clone size: .; V gene: TRBV7-9; CDR3 protein: ASSYNPDSYGYT
J gene: TRBJ2-1; clone size: .; V gene: TRBV20-1; CDR3 protein: SARDLKPWGGEQF
J gene: TRBJ2-3; clone size: many; V gene: TRBV10-3; CDR3 protein: AISESTGSDTQY
J gene: TRBJ2-2; clone size: few; V gene: TRBV28; CDR3 protein: ASSTANTGELF
J gene: TRBJ2-7; clone size: .; V gene: TRBV20-1; CDR3 protein: SAVEQGLSEQY
J gene: TRBJ2-3; clone size: once; V gene: TRBV7-8; CDR3 protein: ASSTISGRSTDTQY
J gene: TRBJ2-1; clone size: many; V gene: TRBV20-1; CDR3 protein: SAPGSPSYNEQF
J gene: TRBJ1-1; clone size: few; V gene: TRBV20-1; CDR3 protein: SARDLGTGFPEAF
J gene: TRBJ2-6; clone size: few; V gene: TRBV6-2/TRBV6-3; CDR3 protein: ASIHSGRGSGANVLT
J gene: TRBJ1-2; clone size: many; V gene: TRBV5-4; CDR3 protein: ASSSLGADYGYT